This T cell receptor beta chain was sequenced in a study of OX40 agonist ivuxolimab in advanced cancers. This CDR3 spans 14 amino acids. Trimming cost V 4 bases and J 3 bases, with 11 bases left between them. In germline, CDR1 is SGHKS, CDR2 YYEKEE (reference sequence). Using immunoSEQ multiplex PCR, the repertoire was profiled, and TCRdb retains in-frame clones only, with some absent. The sample holds around 20,000 clones, 90% seen once. The clonotype originates from an adult with an advanced solid tumor such as melanoma, head and neck, liver or kidney cancer. This material consisted of CD4+ or CD8+ T cells sorted from blood, taken in a trial of the OX40 agonist ivuxolimab. The rearrangement uses TRBV5-5 and TRBJ1-3; tentatively, D is TRBD1 (6 bases). The CDR3 loop is CASSHREGGNTIYF. CDR3 coding DNA: TGTGCCAGCAGCCACAGGGAGGGTGGAAACACCATATATTTT.